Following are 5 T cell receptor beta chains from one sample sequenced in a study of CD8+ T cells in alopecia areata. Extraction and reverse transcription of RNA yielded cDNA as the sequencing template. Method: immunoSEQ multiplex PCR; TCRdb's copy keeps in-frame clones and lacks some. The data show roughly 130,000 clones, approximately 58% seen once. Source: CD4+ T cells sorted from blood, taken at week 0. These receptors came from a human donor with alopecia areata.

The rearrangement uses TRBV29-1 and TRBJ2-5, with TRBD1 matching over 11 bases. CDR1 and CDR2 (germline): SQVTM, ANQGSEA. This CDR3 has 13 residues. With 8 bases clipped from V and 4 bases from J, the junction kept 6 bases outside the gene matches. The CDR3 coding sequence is TGCAGCACCCGGACAGGGGGCAGAGAGACCCAGTACTTC. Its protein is CSTRTGGRETQYF.

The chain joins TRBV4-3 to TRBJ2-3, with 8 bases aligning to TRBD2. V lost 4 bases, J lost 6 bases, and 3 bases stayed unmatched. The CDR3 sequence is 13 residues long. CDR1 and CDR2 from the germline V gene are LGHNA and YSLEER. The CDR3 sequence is CASSRREGDTQYF. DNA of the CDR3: TGCGCCAGCAGCCGTCGGGAGGGCGATACGCAGTATTTT.

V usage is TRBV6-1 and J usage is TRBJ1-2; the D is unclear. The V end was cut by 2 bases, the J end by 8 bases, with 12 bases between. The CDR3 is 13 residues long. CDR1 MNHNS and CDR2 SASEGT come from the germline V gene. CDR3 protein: CASSESVSGGYTF. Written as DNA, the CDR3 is TGTGCCAGCAGTGAATCCGTCTCGGGGGGCTACACCTTC.

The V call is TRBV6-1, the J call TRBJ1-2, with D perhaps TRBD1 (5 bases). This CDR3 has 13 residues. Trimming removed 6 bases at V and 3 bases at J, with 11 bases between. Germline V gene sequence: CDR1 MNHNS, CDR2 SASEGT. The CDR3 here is CASRTGTHYGYTF. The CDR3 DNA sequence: TGTGCCAGCAGGACCGGGACCCACTATGGCTACACCTTC.

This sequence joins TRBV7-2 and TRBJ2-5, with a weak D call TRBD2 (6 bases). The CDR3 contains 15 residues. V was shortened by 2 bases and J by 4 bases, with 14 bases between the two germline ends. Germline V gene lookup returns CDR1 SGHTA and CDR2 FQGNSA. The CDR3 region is CASSLSGTARETQYF. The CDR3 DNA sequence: TGTGCCAGCAGCTTATCCGGGACTGCTCGAGAGACCCAGTACTTC.